This TCR beta chain comes out of a study of response to subunit inactivated influenza vaccine. One entry per CDR3 protein results from TCRdb running MiXCR on the RT-PCR reads. The sample records about 540,000 distinct CDR3 sequences, roughly 23% being singletons. The germline gives CDR1 PRHDT, CDR2 FYEKMQ (reference sequence). Trimming took 2 bases from V and 2 from J, leaving 15 bases between them. CDR3 size: 17 residues. In its sample, this clonotype was seen a few times. These same records also appear under a second study, on T cells expressing NK-cell markers. According to that study: The authors generated TCR beta cDNA through 5'RACE template switching with UMIs. Repertoires of TCR beta were obtained from T cells sorted as CD3+CD56+NKG2C+, CD3+CD56+NKG2C- and CD3+CD56-NKG2C+. Within the sequenced cohort of eight donors, seven exhibited HCMV seropositivity and one was seronegative. Dominant NKG2C+ clonotypes made up roughly 1.0-8% of CD8+ T cells in several donors.

The chain uses TRBV13 and TRBJ2-2; D not certain. Sequenced material: CD4+ T cells sorted from PBMCs, taken 11 to 12 days after vaccination. The source is a man aged 50 to 60 who received an inactivated influenza vaccine. In nucleotides, the CDR3 is TGTGCCAGCAGCTTACCGCGTCAGCTTTTCAACACCGGGGAGCTGTTTTTT. Its translation is CASSLPRQLFNTGELFF.